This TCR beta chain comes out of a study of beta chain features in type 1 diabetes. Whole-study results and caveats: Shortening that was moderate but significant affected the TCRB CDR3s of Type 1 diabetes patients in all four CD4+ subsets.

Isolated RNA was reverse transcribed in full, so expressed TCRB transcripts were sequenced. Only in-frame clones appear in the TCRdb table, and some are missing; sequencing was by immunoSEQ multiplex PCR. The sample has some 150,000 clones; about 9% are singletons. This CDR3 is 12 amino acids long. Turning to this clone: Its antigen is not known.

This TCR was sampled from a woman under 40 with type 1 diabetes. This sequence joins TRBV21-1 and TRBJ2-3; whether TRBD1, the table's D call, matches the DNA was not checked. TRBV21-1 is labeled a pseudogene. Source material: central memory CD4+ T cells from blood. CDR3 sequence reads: CASSGPTDTQYF. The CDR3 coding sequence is TGTGCCAGCAGCGGCCCCACAGATACGCAGTATTTT.